This TCR beta chain was recorded in a study of PD-1 blockade in classical Hodgkin lymphoma. Each of the patients experienced relapse following autologous stem cell transplantation, and their brentuximab vedotin exposure differed. Study-wide points: Those achieving complete response showed baseline diversity like newly diagnosed patients.

This clone has a single count. The antigen remains unidentified. Only in-frame clones appear in the TCRdb table, and some are missing; sequencing was by immunoSEQ multiplex PCR. The table has around 14,000 clones, under 80% seen once. The CDR3 consists of 16 residues. The V gene lost 6 bases and the J gene lost 0 bases, with 16 bases spanning the gap. In germline, CDR1 is SGHRS, CDR2 YFSETQ. This chain connects TRBV5-1 to TRBJ1-3; D not resolved. The sequencing used peripheral blood mononuclear cells (PBMCs), collected before the second cycle of nivolumab. This TCR was recovered from a human donor with classical Hodgkin lymphoma. CDR3 in amino acids: CASTRVGLNSGNTIYF. The CDR3 DNA follows: TGCGCCAGCACCCGGGTGGGCCTGAACTCTGGAAACACCATATATTTT.